This T cell receptor (beta chain) was recorded in a study of blood T cell repertoires in COVID-19. Study background: From the United States, Italy and Spain came samples of acute and convalescent COVID-19. T cells, B-cell-depleted T cells, or PBMCs provided the cDNA or gDNA that served as material.

The CDR3 has 16 residues. Trimming removed 5 bases from V and 5 bases from J; junction bases left unmatched: 14. Germline CDR1 reads MDHEN; CDR2 reads SYDVKM. Per the original methods: From reference gene primer amplification, estimates of nucleated cell counts were derived. Some clones are missing from TCRdb's copy, which holds only in-frame ones; the method was immunoSEQ multiplex PCR. V, J and clone size reflect that table, while D and trimming were determined from the DNA. The sample lists about 150,000 clones, around 88% occurring once. Sequenced sample: peripheral blood. The rearrangement links TRBV28 to TRBJ1-1; TRBD1 aligns across 7 bases. The sequence came from a man in his 60s with active or convalescent COVID-19. For the CDR3, the DNA is TGTGCCAGCAGTCCGGCCCAGGGGGTCAGAAGGACTGAAGCTTTCTTT. It encodes CASSPAQGVRRTEAFF.